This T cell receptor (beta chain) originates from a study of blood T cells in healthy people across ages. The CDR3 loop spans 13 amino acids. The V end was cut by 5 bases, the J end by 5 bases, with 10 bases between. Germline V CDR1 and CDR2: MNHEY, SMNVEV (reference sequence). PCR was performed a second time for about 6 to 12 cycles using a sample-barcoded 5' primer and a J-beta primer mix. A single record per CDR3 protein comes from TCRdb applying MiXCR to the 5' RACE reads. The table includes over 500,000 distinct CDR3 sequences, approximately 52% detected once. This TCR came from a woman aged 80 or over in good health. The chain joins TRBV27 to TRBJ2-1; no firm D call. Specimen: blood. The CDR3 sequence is CASSLQSHNEQFF. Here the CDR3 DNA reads TGTGCCAGCAGTCTACAGAGTCACAATGAGCAGTTCTTC.